This T cell receptor beta chain emerged from a study of spatial heterogeneity in lung cancer. In the study overall: A consistent excess of beta-chain over alpha-chain sequences was detected.

Regarding time point: sample taken at primary tumor resection. Unsorted whole RNA from tumor, nontumor lung or frozen PBMC underwent sequencing. J was trimmed by 9 bases and V by 1 base; bases with no gene match: 13. The germline V gene encodes CDR1 GTSNPN and CDR2 SVGIG (reference sequence). This CDR3 comprises 15 residues. Unique molecular identifiers tagged every individual TCR cDNA molecule. TCRdb re-called the 5' RACE reads with MiXCR, one entry per CDR3 protein. Found here are 2,000 to 2,500 distinct CDR3 sequences, approximately 14% of them singletons; the top ten hold 20% to 25%. This receptor was obtained from a female donor with early-stage non-small cell lung cancer. This chain connects TRBV30 to TRBJ2-7; TRBD2 agrees at 9 bases. The sequencing used normal lung tissue next to the tumor, collected at surgery. CDR3 coding DNA: TGTGCCTGGAGTGCAACGGCCGTGGGACTAGCTGTGCAGTACTTC. Translating gives CAWSATAVGLAVQYF.